A selection of T cell receptor beta chains follows, all from one sample in a study of molecular identifiers for immune sequencing clone quantification. TCRdb reprocessed the PCR reads via MiXCR and lists one record per CDR3 protein. Of about 640,000 distinct CDR3 sequences in the sample, 20% were seen once. Sequenced: naive CD8+ T cells from blood, with Jurkat cell RNA spiked in. The receptor source for this set is a human donor in good health. Some libraries in this study had Jurkat cell RNA spiked in. CDR3s include the opening cysteine and the closing phenylalanine or tryptophan. Each record gives: D gene, V gene, clone size, J gene, CDR3 DNA, CDR3 protein. The D gene is left open where the match is weak. Some rows have no size entry. The others give once, few or many, or a class for an expanded clone.

TRBD2	TRBV6-2/TRBV6-3	few	TRBJ2-1	TGTGCCAGCAGTTTCGGACTAGCGTGGAATGAGCAGTTCTTC	CASSFGLAWNEQFF
NA	TRBV18	NA	TRBJ2-1	TGTGCCAGCTCACCACCGGGTCCAATCATCCTCTTC	CASSPPGPIILF
NA	TRBV4-1	many	TRBJ2-3	TGCGCCAGCAGCCACCTAGGCGCAGATACGCAGTATTTT	CASSHLGADTQYF
NA	TRBV9	many	TRBJ1-2	TGTGCCAGCAGCGCCACTAGGACAGACACAACTAAAGGCTACACCTTC	CASSATRTDTTKGYTF
NA	TRBV5-1	NA	TRBJ2-1	TGCGCCAGCAGCCCCAGTTGGCAGTGGAATGAGCAGTTCTTC	CASSPSWQWNEQFF
NA	TRBV7-9	many	TRBJ1-4	TGTGCCAGCAGCTCCTGGCAGCCTAATGAAAAACTGTTTTTT	CASSSWQPNEKLFF
NA	TRBV19	few	TRBJ2-5	TGTGCCAGCAATGATGGGGGCCAAGAGACCCAGTACTTC	CASNDGGQETQYF
NA	TRBV20-1	many	TRBJ2-5	TGCAGTGCTAGAGTGACAAGGACCCAAGAGACCCAGTACTTC	CSARVTRTQETQYF
TRBD1	TRBV7-9	many	TRBJ2-5	TGTGCCAGCAGCCTATTGACAGGGCAAGAGACCCAGTACTTC	CASSLLTGQETQYF
TRBD1	TRBV6-2/TRBV6-3	NA	TRBJ2-3	TGTGCCAGCAGTCCGACAGGGGTGAATTTTGGCACAGATACGCAGTATTTT	CASSPTGVNFGTDTQYF
NA	TRBV27	few	TRBJ1-1	TGTGCCAGCAGTTATCAGGCGTACGGTGAAGCTTTCTTT	CASSYQAYGEAFF
NA	TRBV20-1	many	TRBJ1-6	TGCAGTGCTAGAGATCTACAGGGAAAGTATAATTCACCCCTCCACTTT	CSARDLQGKYNSPLHF
TRBD1	TRBV15	many	TRBJ2-3	TGTGCCACCAGCAGGAGACAGGGGCCGAGGCCGAGCACAGATACGCAGTATTTT	CATSRRQGPRPSTDTQYF
NA	TRBV5-1	many	TRBJ2-5	TGCGCCAGCAGCCAAGCCCTTTGGGGCCAAGAGACCCAGTACTTC	CASSQALWGQETQYF
NA	TRBV7-9	NA	TRBJ1-4	TGTGCCGGCAGCCCGAGGGACCCACGAATCGGGGAAAAACTGTTTTTT	CAGSPRDPRIGEKLFF
NA	TRBV12-5	many	TRBJ2-3	TGTGCTAGTGGTCCCCCCACTTCGGTCCCTTTCACAGATACGCAGTATTTT	CASGPPTSVPFTDTQYF
NA	TRBV7-6	many	TRBJ2-2	TGTGCCAGCAGCTTAGCTCTGACGGGAGTATCCGGGGAGCTGTTTTTT	CASSLALTGVSGELFF
NA	TRBV24-1	few	TRBJ1-5	TGTGCCACCAGTGATGGGGGTTATAGCAATCAGCCCCAGCATTTT	CATSDGGYSNQPQHF
NA	TRBV14	many	TRBJ2-5	TGTGCCAGCAGCCAAACCCGGGGGCTGGAGACCCAGTACTTC	CASSQTRGLETQYF
NA	TRBV20-1	NA	TRBJ2-7	TGCAGTGCTAGACTAACCTACGAGCAGTACTTC	CSARLTYEQYF
TRBD2	TRBV2	many	TRBJ2-3	TGTGCCAGCAGCGTACCTAGCGGGTACACAGATACGCAGTATTTT	CASSVPSGYTDTQYF
NA	TRBV5-8	many	TRBJ2-3	TGTGCCAGCAGCTGGATGCCCCCTCCCGCTTCCGCACTACATACGCAGTATTTT	CASSWMPPPASALHTQYF
TRBD1	TRBV5-4	few	TRBJ2-5	TGTGCCAGCAGCTTAACCCCGGGACAGGGGGCCCAGTACTTC	CASSLTPGQGAQYF
TRBD2	TRBV4-3	many	TRBJ2-1	TGCGCCAGCAGCCCACAAAGGAGCGGGGGCCTGGTTTACGGGCAGTTCTTC	CASSPQRSGGLVYGQFF
NA	TRBV30	many	TRBJ1-1	TGTGCCTGGAGTGGACAGGACTTGGGAATGTTCTTT	CAWSGQDLGMFF
NA	TRBV29-1	many	TRBJ1-3	TGCAGCGTTGGTGGTAGCTCTGGAAACACCATATATTTT	CSVGGSSGNTIYF
TRBD1	TRBV28	many	TRBJ2-5	TGTGCCAGCAGTTTATGGCAGGGGGAGAGAGAGACCCAGTACTTC	CASSLWQGERETQYF
TRBD1	TRBV20-1	few	TRBJ2-1	TGCAGTGCTACCTGGACAGGGGGACTAGATACCTACAATGAGCAGTTCTTC	CSATWTGGLDTYNEQFF
TRBD1	TRBV7-9	many	TRBJ1-2	TGTGCCAGCAGCCCGACAGGGGCGGGCTATGGCTACACCTTC	CASSPTGAGYGYTF
NA	TRBV4-3	few	TRBJ2-3	TGCGCCAGCAGCCATGCCGGCCGCACGGGAGATACGCAGTATTTT	CASSHAGRTGDTQYF
NA	TRBV24-1	NA	TRBJ1-5	TGTGCCACCAGTGATTCTACTCGGACAGATAATGATCAGCCCCAGCATTTT	CATSDSTRTDNDQPQHF
TRBD2	TRBV20-1	NA	TRBJ2-5	TGCAGTGCTACCCTCAGAGGCGGGGGTGGGATCCAAGAGACCCAGTACTTC	CSATLRGGGGIQETQYF
TRBD1	TRBV4-2	many	TRBJ1-1	TGTGCCAGCAGCCCCGAATCATTATCAGGACAGGGTGATCCTGAAGCTTTCTTT	CASSPESLSGQGDPEAFF